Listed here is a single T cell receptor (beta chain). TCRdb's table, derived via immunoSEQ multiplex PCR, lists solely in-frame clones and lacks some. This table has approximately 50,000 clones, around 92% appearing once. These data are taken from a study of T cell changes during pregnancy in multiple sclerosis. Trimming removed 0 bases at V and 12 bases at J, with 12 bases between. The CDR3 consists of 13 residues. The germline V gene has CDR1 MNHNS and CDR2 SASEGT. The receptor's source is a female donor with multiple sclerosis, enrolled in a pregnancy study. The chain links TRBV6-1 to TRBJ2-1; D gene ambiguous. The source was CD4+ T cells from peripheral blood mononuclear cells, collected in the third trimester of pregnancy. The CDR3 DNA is TGTGCCAGCAGTGAAGCGCAGGATTTGGGGCAGTTCTTC. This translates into CASSEAQDLGQFF.